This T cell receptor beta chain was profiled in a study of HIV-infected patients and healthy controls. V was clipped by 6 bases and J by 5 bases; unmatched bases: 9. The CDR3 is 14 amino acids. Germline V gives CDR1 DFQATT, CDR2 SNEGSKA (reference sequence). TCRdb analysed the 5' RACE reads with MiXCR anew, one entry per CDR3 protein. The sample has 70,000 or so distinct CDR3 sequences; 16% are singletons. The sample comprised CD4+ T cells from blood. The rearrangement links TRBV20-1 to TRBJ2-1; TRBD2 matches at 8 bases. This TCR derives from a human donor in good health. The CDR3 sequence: CSARLAYGHNEQFF. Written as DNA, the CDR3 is TGCAGTGCAAGACTAGCGTATGGGCACAATGAGCAGTTCTTC.